The 9 T cell receptor beta chains given below trace back to one sample, sequenced in a study of cytomegalovirus exposure and HLA in healthy donors. The PCR used 60 Vbeta and 13 Jbeta primers. The protocol was immunoSEQ multiplex PCR, while the TCRdb copy is restricted to in-frame clones and leaves out a portion. The sample records about 140,000 clones, around 73% being singletons. The sequenced material came from PBMCs. These receptors originate from a human donor in good health.

In DNA, the CDR3 is TGTGCCAGCAGTACATACGTCGAGGGGGCTAATAATGAAAAACTGTTTTTT. It codes for CASSTYVEGANNEKLFF. The J gene is TRBJ1-4, the V gene TRBV28; TRBD1 matches at 7 bases. Trimming cost V 5 bases and J 4 bases; bases outside gene matches: 13. This CDR3 spans 17 amino acids. Germline-derived CDR1 and CDR2 are MDHEN and SYDVKM.

The V and J genes are TRBV12-5 and TRBJ2-2; the D gene is possibly TRBD2 (6 bases). This CDR3 spans 13 amino acids. CDR1 is LGHNT, CDR2 FRNRAP, per germline. Trimming took 5 bases from V and 3 from J, leaving 7 bases between them. For the CDR3, the DNA is TGTGCTAGTGGTACGGGGGACACCGGGGAGCTGTTTTTT. Its protein is CASGTGDTGELFF.

This clone was counted only a few times. V and J are TRBV6-1 and TRBJ2-7, with D unresolved. Trimming took 2 bases from V and 3 from J, leaving 5 bases between them. The CDR3 has 12 amino acids. CDR1 MNHNS and CDR2 SASEGT come from the germline V gene. CDR3 protein: CASSETGYEQYF. The CDR3 coding sequence is TGTGCCAGCAGTGAAACTGGCTACGAGCAGTACTTC.

Turning to this clone: A read error may produce the germline difference seen at one junction end. V usage is TRBV13 and J usage is TRBJ1-2; a weak D match, TRBD1 (6 bases). This CDR3 comprises 14 residues. Germline V gene sequence: CDR1 PRHDT, CDR2 FYEKMQ (reference sequence). The chain's CDR3 is CASSVNRELYGYPF. DNA of the CDR3: TGTGCCAGCAGCGTAAACAGGGAACTTTATGGCTACCCCTTC.

CDR3 residues: CASSERTGVMKTQYF. CDR3 bases: TGTGCCAGCAGTGAACGTACGGGAGTAATGAAGACCCAGTACTTC. The rearrangement uses TRBV2 and TRBJ2-5; D may be TRBD2 (6 bases). Trimming shortened V by 2 bases and J by 6 bases, and 16 bases separated the two germline ends. The germline V gene encodes CDR1 SNHLY and CDR2 FYNNEI. The CDR3 has 15 amino acids.

This rearrangement joins TRBV7-2 to TRBJ2-7, with 9 bases lining up with TRBD1. Trimming cost V 2 bases and J 6 bases; bases outside gene matches: 5. Per the germline V gene, CDR1 is SGHTA and CDR2 is FQGNSA. This CDR3 region has 14 residues. CDR3 nucleotides: TGTGCCAGCAGCTTAAGGACAGGGGTGGGCGAGCAGTACTTC. It translates to CASSLRTGVGEQYF. The full variable domain, its missing parts supplied by reference TRBV7-2 and TRBJ2-7, is GAGVSQSPSNKVTEKGKDVELRCDPISGHTALYWYRQSLGQGLEFLIYFQGNSAPDKSGLPSDRFSAERTGGSVSTLTIQRTQQEDSAVYLCASSLRTGVGEQYFGPGTRLTVT.

This clone showed up just a few times. The chain has TRBV7-2 and TRBJ1-3, with 9 bases fitting TRBD1. The CDR3 length is 17 residues. Per the germline V gene, CDR1 is SGHTA and CDR2 is FQGNSA. The junction had 5 bases not matched to a gene; V was cut back by 2 bases and J by 0 bases. This CDR3 reads CASSLRDRVYSGNTIYF. The CDR3 nucleotides read TGTGCCAGCAGCTTAAGGGACAGGGTTTACTCTGGAAACACCATATATTTT.

V is TRBV5-4 and J is TRBJ2-1; 10 bases line up with TRBD2. Germline V gives CDR1 SGHNT, CDR2 YYREEE (reference sequence). CDR3 length: 15 residues. Unmatched junction bases numbered 3, after V lost 4 bases and J lost 2 bases. The CDR3 DNA reads as TGTGCCAGCAGCCGGGGACTAGCGACCTACAATGAGCAGTTCTTC. Translating it yields CASSRGLATYNEQFF. The full variable domain, its missing parts supplied by reference TRBV5-4 and TRBJ2-1, is ETGVTQSPTHLIKTRGQQVTLRCSSQSGHNTVSWYQQALGQGPQFIFQYYREEENGRGNFPPRFSGLQFPNYSSELNVNALELDDSALYLCASSRGLATYNEQFFGPGTRLTVL.

This sequence joins TRBV15 and TRBJ2-7; D is perhaps TRBD2 (7 bases). The V end was cut by 1 base, the J end by 0 bases, with 13 bases between. Germline V gene data show CDR1 as LNHNV and CDR2 as YYDKDF (reference sequence). The CDR3 is 16 amino acids. This CDR3 is CATSRGGGRASYEQYF. CDR3 in DNA: TGTGCCACCAGCAGAGGGGGGGGCCGAGCCTCCTACGAGCAGTACTTC.